This TCR beta chain comes out of a study of shared clonotypes between healthy human individuals. V was trimmed by 10 bases and J by 5 bases, leaving 18 bases between them. This CDR3 region has 14 residues. Germline CDR1 is WNHNN and CDR2 is SYGVQD (reference sequence). The repertoire was sequenced with immunoSEQ multiplex PCR; TCRdb's copy has only in-frame clones and lacks some. The profile shows around 300,000 clones, roughly 87% of them singletons. The sequenced sample consisted of memory CD8+ T cells sorted from blood. Subset described: CD45RO+ cells pooled with CCR7-negative TemRA cells. V is TRBV10-1 and J is TRBJ2-1; D may be TRBD2 (6 bases). The receptor's source is a man aged 18 to 30 in good health. CDR3 in DNA: TGCGCCACCGGCCCTTCGGAGGGAAACAATGAGCAGTTCTTC. Protein product: CATGPSEGNNEQFF.